This T cell receptor beta chain derives from a study of cytomegalovirus exposure and HLA in healthy donors. Study results and limitations: The presence/absence work took it that sequencing depth was about the same across donors. A later analysis linked a missense variant in DCLRE1C to the trimming of TCR beta V and J genes. Among CMV-associated TCR beta chains, most appeared HLA-restricted in a later analysis.

Unrecorded immune exposure was likely among donors, who were nominally healthy when sampled. About this clone: Its antigen remains unknown.

With 6 bases clipped from V and 5 bases from J, the junction kept 6 bases outside the gene matches. This CDR3 is built from 13 residues. The V gene's germline CDR1 is MNHNY and CDR2 SVGAGI (reference sequence). The PCR contained 60 Vbeta and 13 Jbeta primers. The method was immunoSEQ multiplex PCR; TCRdb's version includes in-frame clones alone and lacks a portion of them. The sample lists 150,000 to 200,000 clones, 65% to 70% occurring once. The source of this sequence is a woman under 30 in good health and CMV-seropositive. The chain couples TRBV6-6 to TRBJ1-2, with 7 nucleotides matching TRBD1. Sequenced input: PBMCs. Here the CDR3 reads CASRIGTDYGYTF. The CDR3 nucleotides read TGTGCCAGCAGGATCGGGACAGATTATGGCTACACCTTC.